This T cell receptor (beta chain) was obtained from a study of blood T cell repertoires in COVID-19. Study in general: The analysed material was cDNA or gDNA that came from T cells, B-cell-depleted T cells, or PBMCs.

Produced via immunoSEQ multiplex PCR; TCRdb's table is partial and in-frame only. The table has about 190,000 clones, about 83% seen once; the top ten hold 8% to 10%. The J segment lost 4 bases and the V segment lost 3 bases, leaving 3 bases of the junction unmatched. The CDR3 is made up of 15 amino acids. Per germline, CDR1 LNHDA and CDR2 SQIVND (reference sequence). Researchers sorted participants into cohorts using their self-reported clinical history. V gene TRBV19 combines with J gene TRBJ1-5; 10 bases are a match to TRBD1. The sample comprised PBMCs or T cells enriched from blood (not recorded which). This sequence originates from a woman aged 30 to 39 who had recovered from COVID-19. In DNA form, the CDR3 reads TGTGCCAGTAGTATCGGACAGGGGGGAAATCAGCCCCAGCATTTT. This encodes CASSIGQGGNQPQHF.